The T cell receptor beta chain described here comes from a study of T cell responses to AZD1222 COVID-19 vaccine. Data came from immunoSEQ multiplex PCR; TCRdb stores just in-frame clones and leaves some out. In the table there are roughly 80,000 clones, roughly 90% of which are singletons. This CDR3 contains 14 residues. Germline trimming cut 4 bases from V and 0 bases from J; bases unmatched to any gene: 3. Per germline, CDR1 SGDLS and CDR2 YYNGEE. The J gene is TRBJ1-1, the V gene TRBV9; 7 bases are shared with TRBD1. The clonotype comes from an adult in good health. The sample consisted of peripheral blood, taken on day 0 of AZD1222 vaccination. The CDR3 region is CASSRQGLNTEAFF. The CDR3 coding sequence is TGTGCCAGCAGCCGACAGGGACTGAACACTGAAGCTTTCTTT.